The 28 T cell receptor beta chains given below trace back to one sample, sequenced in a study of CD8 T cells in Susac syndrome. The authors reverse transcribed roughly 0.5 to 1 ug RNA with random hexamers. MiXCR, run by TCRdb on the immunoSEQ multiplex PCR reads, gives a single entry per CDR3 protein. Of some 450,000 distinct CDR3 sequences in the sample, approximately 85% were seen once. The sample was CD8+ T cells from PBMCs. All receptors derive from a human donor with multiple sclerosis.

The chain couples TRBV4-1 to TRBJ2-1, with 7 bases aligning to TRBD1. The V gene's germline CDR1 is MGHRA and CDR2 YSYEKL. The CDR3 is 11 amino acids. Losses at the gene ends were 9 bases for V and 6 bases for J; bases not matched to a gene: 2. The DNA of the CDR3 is TGCGCCAGTACAGGGGTCAATGAGCAGTTCTTC. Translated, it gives CASTGVNEQFF.

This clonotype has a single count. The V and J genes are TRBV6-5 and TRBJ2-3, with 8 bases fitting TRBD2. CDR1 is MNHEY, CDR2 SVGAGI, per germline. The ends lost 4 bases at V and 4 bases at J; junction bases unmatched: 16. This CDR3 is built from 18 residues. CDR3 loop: CASSFFPHREGQADTQYF. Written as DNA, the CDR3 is TGTGCCAGCAGTTTTTTCCCCCACCGGGAGGGCCAAGCAGATACGCAGTATTTT.

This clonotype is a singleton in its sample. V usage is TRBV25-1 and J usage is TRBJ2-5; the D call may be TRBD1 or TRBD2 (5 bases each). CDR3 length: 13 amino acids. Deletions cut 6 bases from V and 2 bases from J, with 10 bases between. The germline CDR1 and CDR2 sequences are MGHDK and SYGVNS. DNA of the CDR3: TGTGCCAGCAGGGGGGATTATCAAGAGACCCAGTACTTC. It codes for CASRGDYQETQYF.

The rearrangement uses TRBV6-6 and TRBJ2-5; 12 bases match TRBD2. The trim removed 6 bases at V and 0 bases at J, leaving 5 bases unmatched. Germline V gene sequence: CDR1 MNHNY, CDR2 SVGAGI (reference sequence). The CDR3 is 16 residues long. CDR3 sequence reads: CASRPLAGGDQETQYF. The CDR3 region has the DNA TGTGCCAGCAGACCACTAGCGGGGGGCGACCAAGAGACCCAGTACTTC.

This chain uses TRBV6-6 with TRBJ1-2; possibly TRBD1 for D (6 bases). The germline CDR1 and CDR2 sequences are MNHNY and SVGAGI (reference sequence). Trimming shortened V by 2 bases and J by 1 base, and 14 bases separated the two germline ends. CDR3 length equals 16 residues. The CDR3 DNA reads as TGTGCCAGCAGTTACCTGGAGGGGACAAATAACTATGGCTACACCTTC. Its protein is CASSYLEGTNNYGYTF.

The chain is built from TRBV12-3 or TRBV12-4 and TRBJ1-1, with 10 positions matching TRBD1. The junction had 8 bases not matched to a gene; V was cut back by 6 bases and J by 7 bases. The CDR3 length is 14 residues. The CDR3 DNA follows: TGTGCCAGCAGACCCGGGACAGGGGCCATTGAAGCTTTCTTT. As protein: CASRPGTGAIEAFF.

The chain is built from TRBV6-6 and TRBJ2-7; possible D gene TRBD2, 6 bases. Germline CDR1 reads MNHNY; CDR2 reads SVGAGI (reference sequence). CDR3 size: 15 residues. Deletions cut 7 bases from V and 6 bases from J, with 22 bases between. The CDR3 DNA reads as TGTGCCAGCACCTATATGCGGGAAGGTTCAGTCGAGCAGTACTTC. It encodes CASTYMREGSVEQYF.

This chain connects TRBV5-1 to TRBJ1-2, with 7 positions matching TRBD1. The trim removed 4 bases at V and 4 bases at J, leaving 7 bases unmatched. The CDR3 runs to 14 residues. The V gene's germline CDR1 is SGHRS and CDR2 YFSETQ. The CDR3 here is CASSPGTAGYGYTF. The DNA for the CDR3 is TGCGCCAGCAGCCCTGGGACAGCAGGCTATGGCTACACCTTC.

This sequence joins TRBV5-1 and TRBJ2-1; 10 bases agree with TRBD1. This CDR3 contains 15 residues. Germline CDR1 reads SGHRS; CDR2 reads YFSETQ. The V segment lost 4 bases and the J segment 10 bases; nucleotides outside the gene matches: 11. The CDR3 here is CASSALGQGHEEQFF. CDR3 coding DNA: TGCGCCAGCAGCGCTCTGGGACAGGGGCATGAAGAGCAGTTCTTC.

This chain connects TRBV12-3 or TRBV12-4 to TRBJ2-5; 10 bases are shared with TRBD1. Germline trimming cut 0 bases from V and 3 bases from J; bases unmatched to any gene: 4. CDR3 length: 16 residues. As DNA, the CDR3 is TGTGCCAGCAGTTTAGCGGGGACAGGGGTAGAAGAGACCCAGTACTTC. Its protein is CASSLAGTGVEETQYF.

The CDR3 here is CATSRDGVAEPQHF. The DNA for the CDR3 is TGTGCCACCAGCAGAGACGGGGTAGCGGAGCCCCAGCATTTT. The rearrangement links TRBV15 to TRBJ1-5, with D unresolved. Germline CDR1 reads LNHNV; CDR2 reads YYDKDF (reference sequence). The CDR3 has 14 amino acids. Trimming removed 0 bases at V and 8 bases at J, with 11 bases between. Looking up the rest from reference TRBV15 and TRBJ1-5 gives the full variable domain: DAMVIQNPRYQVTQFGKPVTLSCSQTLNHNVMYWYQQKSSQAPKLLFHYYDKDFNNEADTPDNFQSRRPNTSFCFLDIRSPGLGDTAMYLCATSRDGVAEPQHFGDGTRLSIL.

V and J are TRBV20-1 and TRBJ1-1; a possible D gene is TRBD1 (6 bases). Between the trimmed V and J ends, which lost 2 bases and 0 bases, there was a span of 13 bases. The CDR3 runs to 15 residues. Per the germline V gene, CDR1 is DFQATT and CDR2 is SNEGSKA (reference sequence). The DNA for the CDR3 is TGCAGTGCTAGAACTTCAGGGGATATGAACACTGAAGCTTTCTTT. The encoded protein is CSARTSGDMNTEAFF.

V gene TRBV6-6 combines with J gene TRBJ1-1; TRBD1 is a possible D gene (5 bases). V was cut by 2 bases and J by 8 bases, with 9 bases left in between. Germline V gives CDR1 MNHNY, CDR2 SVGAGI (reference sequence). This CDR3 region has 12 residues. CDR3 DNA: TGTGCCAGCAGTTACGCCTCAGGGGAAGCTTTCTTT. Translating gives CASSYASGEAFF.

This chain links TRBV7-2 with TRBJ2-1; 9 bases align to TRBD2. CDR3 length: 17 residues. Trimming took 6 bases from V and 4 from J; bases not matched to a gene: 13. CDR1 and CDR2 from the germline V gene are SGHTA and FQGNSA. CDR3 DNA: TGTGCCAGCAGTCAAACCCGACTAGCGGAGGATTACAATGAGCAGTTCTTC. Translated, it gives CASSQTRLAEDYNEQFF.

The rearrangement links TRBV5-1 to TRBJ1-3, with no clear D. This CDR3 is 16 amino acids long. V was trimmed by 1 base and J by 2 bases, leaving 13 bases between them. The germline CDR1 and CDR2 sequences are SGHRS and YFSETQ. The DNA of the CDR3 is TGCGCCAGCAGCTTGTGGTGGAATGGCCCTGGAAACACCATATATTTT. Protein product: CASSLWWNGPGNTIYF.

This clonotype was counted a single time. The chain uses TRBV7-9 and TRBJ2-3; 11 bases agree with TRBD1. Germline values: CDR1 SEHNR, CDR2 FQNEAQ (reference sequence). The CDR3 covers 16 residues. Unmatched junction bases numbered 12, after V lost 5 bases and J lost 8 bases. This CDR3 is CASSPISGQGVRTQYF. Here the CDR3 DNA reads TGTGCCAGCAGCCCAATTTCGGGACAGGGGGTTCGTACGCAGTATTTT.

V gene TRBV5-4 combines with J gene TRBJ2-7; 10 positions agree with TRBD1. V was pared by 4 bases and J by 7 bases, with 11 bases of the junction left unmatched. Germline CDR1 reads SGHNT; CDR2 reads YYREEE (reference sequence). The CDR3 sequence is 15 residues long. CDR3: CASSTRDRGVSEQYF. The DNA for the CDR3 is TGTGCCAGCAGCACAAGGGACAGGGGAGTGAGTGAGCAGTACTTC.

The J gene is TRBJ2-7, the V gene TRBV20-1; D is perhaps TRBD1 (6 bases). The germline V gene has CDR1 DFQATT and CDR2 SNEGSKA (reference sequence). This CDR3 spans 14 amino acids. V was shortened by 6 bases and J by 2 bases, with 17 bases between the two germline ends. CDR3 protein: CSAAGRTDTYEQYF. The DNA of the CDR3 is TGCAGTGCGGCAGGACGGACAGATACCTACGAGCAGTACTTC.

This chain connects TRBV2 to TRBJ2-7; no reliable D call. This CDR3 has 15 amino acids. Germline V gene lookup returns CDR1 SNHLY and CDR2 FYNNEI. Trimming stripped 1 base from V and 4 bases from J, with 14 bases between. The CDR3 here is CASSEGPPTRYEQYF. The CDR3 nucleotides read TGTGCCAGCAGTGAAGGTCCCCCAACGAGGTACGAGCAGTACTTC.

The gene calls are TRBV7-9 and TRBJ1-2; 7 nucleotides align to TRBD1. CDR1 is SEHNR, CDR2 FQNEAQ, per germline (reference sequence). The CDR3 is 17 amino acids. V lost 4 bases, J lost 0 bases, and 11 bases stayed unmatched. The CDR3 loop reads CASSSTSGQRANYGYTF. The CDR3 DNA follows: TGTGCCAGCAGCTCCACATCGGGACAGCGAGCTAACTATGGCTACACCTTC.

This CDR3 is CASSRRGPEIYGYTF. For the CDR3, the DNA is TGTGCCAGCAGCCGCAGGGGACCGGAGATTTATGGCTACACCTTC. This chain connects TRBV3-1 to TRBJ1-2; TRBD1 might be the D (6 bases). The CDR3 length is 15 residues. Germline V CDR1 and CDR2: LGHDT, YNNKEL (reference sequence). The ends were cut back, 4 bases at V and 5 bases at J, with 17 bases in the middle.

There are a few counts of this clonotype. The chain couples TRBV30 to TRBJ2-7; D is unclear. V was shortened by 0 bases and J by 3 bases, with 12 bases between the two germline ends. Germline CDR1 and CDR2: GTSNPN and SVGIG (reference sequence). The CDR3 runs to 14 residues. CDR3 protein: CAWSVGSRIYEQYF. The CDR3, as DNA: TGTGCCTGGAGTGTAGGGTCCAGGATCTACGAGCAGTACTTC.

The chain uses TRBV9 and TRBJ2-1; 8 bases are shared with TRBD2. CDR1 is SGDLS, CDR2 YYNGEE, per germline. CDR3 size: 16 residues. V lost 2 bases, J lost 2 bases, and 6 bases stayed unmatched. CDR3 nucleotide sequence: TGTGCCAGCAGCGTTTCCCGGACTAGCCCCTACAATGAGCAGTTCTTC. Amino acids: CASSVSRTSPYNEQFF.

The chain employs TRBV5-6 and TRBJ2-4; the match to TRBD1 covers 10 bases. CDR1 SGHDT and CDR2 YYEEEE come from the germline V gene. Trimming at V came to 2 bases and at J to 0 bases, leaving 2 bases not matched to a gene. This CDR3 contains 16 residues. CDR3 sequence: CASSFGTGVAKNIQYF. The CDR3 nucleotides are TGTGCCAGCAGCTTCGGGACAGGGGTAGCCAAAAACATTCAGTACTTC.

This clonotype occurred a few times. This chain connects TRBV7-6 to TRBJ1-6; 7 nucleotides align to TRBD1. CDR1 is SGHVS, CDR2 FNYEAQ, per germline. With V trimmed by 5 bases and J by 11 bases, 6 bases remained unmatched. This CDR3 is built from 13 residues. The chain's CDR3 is CASSPGGPAPLHF. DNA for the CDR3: TGTGCCAGCAGCCCAGGGGGACCCGCACCCCTCCACTTT.

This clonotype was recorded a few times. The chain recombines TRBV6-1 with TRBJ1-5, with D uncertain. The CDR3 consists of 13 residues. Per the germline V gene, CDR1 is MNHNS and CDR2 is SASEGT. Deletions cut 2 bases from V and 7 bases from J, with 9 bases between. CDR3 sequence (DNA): TGTGCCAGCAGTGAACCGGGGTTACAGCCCCAGCATTTT. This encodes CASSEPGLQPQHF.

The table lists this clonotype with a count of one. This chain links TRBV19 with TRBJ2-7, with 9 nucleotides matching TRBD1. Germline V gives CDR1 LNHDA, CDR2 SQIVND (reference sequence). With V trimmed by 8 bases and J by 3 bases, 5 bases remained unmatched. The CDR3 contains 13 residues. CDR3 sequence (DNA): TGTGCCAGTCAGGACAGGGGTGACTACGAGCAGTACTTC. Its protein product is CASQDRGDYEQYF.

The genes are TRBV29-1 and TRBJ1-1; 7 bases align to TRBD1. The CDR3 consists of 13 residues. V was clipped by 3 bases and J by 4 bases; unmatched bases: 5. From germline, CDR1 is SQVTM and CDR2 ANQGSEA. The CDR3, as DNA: TGCAGCGTTGATACACAGGGGACCACTGAAGCTTTCTTT. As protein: CSVDTQGTTEAFF.